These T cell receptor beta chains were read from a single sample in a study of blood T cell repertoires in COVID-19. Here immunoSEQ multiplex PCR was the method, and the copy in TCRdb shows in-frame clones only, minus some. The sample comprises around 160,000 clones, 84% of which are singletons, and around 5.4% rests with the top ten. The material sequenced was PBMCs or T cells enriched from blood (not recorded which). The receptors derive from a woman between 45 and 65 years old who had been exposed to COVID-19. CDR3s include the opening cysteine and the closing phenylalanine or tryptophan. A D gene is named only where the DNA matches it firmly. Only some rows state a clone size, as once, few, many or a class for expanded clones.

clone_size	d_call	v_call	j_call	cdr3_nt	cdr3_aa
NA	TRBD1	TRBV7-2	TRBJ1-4	TGTGCCAGCAGCCACGGACAGGCACCTAATGAAAAACTGTTTTTT	CASSHGQAPNEKLFF
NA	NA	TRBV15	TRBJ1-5	TGTGCCACCAGCAGAGAATTTGGAGGGGGGGATCAGCCCCAGCATTTT	CATSREFGGGDQPQHF
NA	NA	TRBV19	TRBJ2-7	TGTGCCAGTAGTATAAAGGGACTTGCCTACGAGCAGTACTTC	CASSIKGLAYEQYF
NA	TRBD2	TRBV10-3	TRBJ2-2	TGTGCCATCAGCGGGACTAGCGGGACCGGGGAGCTGTTTTTT	CAISGTSGTGELFF
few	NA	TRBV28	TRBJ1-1	TGTGCCACGATAACAGGGATGGCTGAAGCTTTCTTT	CATITGMAEAFF
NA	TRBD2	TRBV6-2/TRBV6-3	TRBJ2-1	TGTGCCAGCAGCTCAGCCCGGACTAGCGGGGGGGCCGTGCGGAACAATGAGCAGTTCTTC	CASSSARTSGGAVRNNEQFF
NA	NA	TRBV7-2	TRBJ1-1	TGTGCCAGCAGCTTGGGACACAACACTGAAGCTTTCTTT	CASSLGHNTEAFF
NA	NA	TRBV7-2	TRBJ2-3	TGTGCCAGCAGCTTTCGTTGGGCGGATACGCAGTATTTT	CASSFRWADTQYF
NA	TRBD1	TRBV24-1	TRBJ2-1	TGTGCCACCAGTGACTCGGGACAGGGGGCCTACAATGAGCAGTTCTTC	CATSDSGQGAYNEQFF
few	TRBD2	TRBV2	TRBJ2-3	TGTGCCAGCAGTGAACTAGCGGGAGGGTTAGATACGCAGTATTTT	CASSELAGGLDTQYF
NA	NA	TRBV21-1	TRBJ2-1	TGTGCCAGCAGCAGCGGGGGAATGGGGAATGAGCAGTTCTTC	CASSSGGMGNEQFF
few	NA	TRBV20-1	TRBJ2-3	TGCAGTGCCAGGCCCACAGATACGCAGTATTTT	CSARPTDTQYF
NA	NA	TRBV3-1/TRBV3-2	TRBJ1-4	TGTGCCAGCAGCCTCACCGGAGGGACTAATGAAAAACTGTTTTTT	CASSLTGGTNEKLFF
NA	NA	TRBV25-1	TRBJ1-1	TGTGCCAGCAGTCTCCGGGGGGCGAACACTGAAGCTTTCTTT	CASSLRGANTEAFF
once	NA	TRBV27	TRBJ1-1	TGTGCCAGCAGTCTCAGAGGGGGGGTCGGGGCGCCGATAACTGAAGCTTTCTTT	CASSLRGGVGAPITEAFF
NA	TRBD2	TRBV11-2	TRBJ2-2	TGTGCCAGCAGCTTAGCGGGAGGGAACACCGGGGAGCTGTTTTTT	CASSLAGGNTGELFF
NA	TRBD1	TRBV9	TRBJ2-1	TGTGCCAGCAGCCCAAGACAGGGCCACGTCAATGAGCAGTTCTTC	CASSPRQGHVNEQFF
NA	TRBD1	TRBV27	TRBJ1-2	TGTGCCAGCAGTTTTGGCATCGGGACAGGGGTTAACTATGGCTACACCTTC	CASSFGIGTGVNYGYTF
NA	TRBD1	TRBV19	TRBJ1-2	TGTGCCAGTAACCGAATGGAGGGACAGGGGAACTATGGCTACACCTTC	CASNRMEGQGNYGYTF
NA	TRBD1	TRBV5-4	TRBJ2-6	TGTGCCAGCAGCCCGACAGGGTCTGGGGCCAACGTCCTGACTTTC	CASSPTGSGANVLTF
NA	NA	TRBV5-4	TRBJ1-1	TGTGCCAGCAGCTTCCTGGGTCGGCCTGTACGGGGCACTGAAGCTTTCTTT	CASSFLGRPVRGTEAFF
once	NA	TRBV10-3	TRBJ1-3	TGTGCCATCACCGCGGGGGGCGGCTCTGGAAACACCATATATTTT	CAITAGGGSGNTIYF
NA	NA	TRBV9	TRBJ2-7	TGTGCCAGCAGCTCCAGGGATTTCAAGCAGTACTTC	CASSSRDFKQYF
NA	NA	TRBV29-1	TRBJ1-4	TGCAGCGTTGAAACGCCGGGGGATGAAAAACTGTTTTTT	CSVETPGDEKLFF
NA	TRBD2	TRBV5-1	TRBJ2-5	TGCGCCAGCAGCTCATCTAGCGGGAGGAACGAAGAGACCCAGTACTTC	CASSSSSGRNEETQYF
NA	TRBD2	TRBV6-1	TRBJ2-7	TGTGCCAGCAGTGAAGCTAGCGGGAGCTCCTACGAGCAGTACTTC	CASSEASGSSYEQYF
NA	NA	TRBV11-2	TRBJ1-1	TGTGCCAGCAGCTTAGCGTCCGAGCGAACAGGTGAAGCTTTCTTT	CASSLASERTGEAFF
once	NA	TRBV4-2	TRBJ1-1	TGTGCCAGCAGCCCATGGAGGGTCTCCACTGAAGCTTTCTTT	CASSPWRVSTEAFF
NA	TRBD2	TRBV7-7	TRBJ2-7	TGTGCTAGCAGCTTGAAGCGGGGTCCATACGAGCAGTACTTC	CASSLKRGPYEQYF
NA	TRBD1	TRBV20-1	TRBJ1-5	TGCAGTGCTAGTGACAGGGGGCGCGAATCGGGTCAGCCCCAGCATTTT	CSASDRGRESGQPQHF
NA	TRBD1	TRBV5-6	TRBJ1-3	TGTGCCAGCACCCTGACTAGGGGGCAAGAAGGAAACACCATATATTTT	CASTLTRGQEGNTIYF
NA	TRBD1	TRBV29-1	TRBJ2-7	TGCAGCGTCGCCGGGACAGGGAACGAGCAGTACTTC	CSVAGTGNEQYF
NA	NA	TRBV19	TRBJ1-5	TGTGCCAGTAGTATGCGGGAAGGTTTGGGCAATCAGCCCCAGCATTTT	CASSMREGLGNQPQHF
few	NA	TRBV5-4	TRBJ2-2	TGTGCCAGCAGCTCCGGGGTTGCAGCCGGGGAGCTGTTTTTT	CASSSGVAAGELFF
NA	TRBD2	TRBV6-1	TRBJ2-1	TGTGCCAGCAGTGGCCCCTACGGACTAGCAGCTCCCAATGAGCAGTTCTTC	CASSGPYGLAAPNEQFF
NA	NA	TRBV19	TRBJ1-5	TGTGCCAGTAAAGGTGACAGTCTCAATCGGGATCAGCCCCAGCATTTT	CASKGDSLNRDQPQHF
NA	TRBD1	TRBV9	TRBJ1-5	TGTGCCAGCAGCGCGAGCCAGGGGGCGAATCAGCCCCAGCATTTT	CASSASQGANQPQHF
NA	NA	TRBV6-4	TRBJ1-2	TGTGCCAGCAGTGAATCAGCCCTCGGGGGCTACACCTTC	CASSESALGGYTF
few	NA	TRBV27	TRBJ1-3	TGTGCCAGCAGACCCAGTTTTCTCTCTGGAAACACCATATATTTT	CASRPSFLSGNTIYF
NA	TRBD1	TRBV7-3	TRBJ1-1	TGTGCCAGCAGCACCGGACAGGGGAGACGTTATACTGAAGCTTTCTTT	CASSTGQGRRYTEAFF
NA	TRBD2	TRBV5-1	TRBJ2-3	TGCGCCAGCAGCCCTGGACTAGTTCCAGATACGCAGTATTTT	CASSPGLVPDTQYF
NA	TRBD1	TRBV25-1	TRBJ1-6	TGTGCCAGCAGGGACCTCCCAGGGGGTAATTCACCCCTCCACTTT	CASRDLPGGNSPLHF
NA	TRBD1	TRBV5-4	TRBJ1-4	TGTGCCAGCAGCCGTGGACAGGGGCGCGAAAAACTGTTTTTT	CASSRGQGREKLFF
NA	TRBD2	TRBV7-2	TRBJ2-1	TGTGCCAGCAGCTTAGTCTCATCGGGGGGGCGCGGTGAGCAGTTCTTC	CASSLVSSGGRGEQFF
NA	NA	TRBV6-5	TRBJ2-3	TGTGCCAGCAGTTACTCGGGCTCGACAGATACGCAGTATTTT	CASSYSGSTDTQYF
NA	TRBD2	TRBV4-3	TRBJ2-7	TGCGCCAGCAGCCTGTCGCTGGGAGGGGAGTACGAGCAGTACTTC	CASSLSLGGEYEQYF
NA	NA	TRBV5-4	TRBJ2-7	TGTGCCAGCAGCGCACAGGGAAGAATCGAGCAGTACTTC	CASSAQGRIEQYF
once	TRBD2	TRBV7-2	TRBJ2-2	TGTGCCAGCAGGAAGATAGCGGGAACCGGGGAGCTGTTTTTT	CASRKIAGTGELFF
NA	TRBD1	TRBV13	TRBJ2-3	TGTGCCAGCAGCCCGGGGACAGGGGCGACAGATACGCAGTATTTT	CASSPGTGATDTQYF
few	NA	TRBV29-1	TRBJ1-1	TGCAGCGTTTCTCCAACCGGGCTCCGGGGCACTGAAGCTTTCTTT	CSVSPTGLRGTEAFF
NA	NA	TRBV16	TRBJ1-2	TGTGCCAGCAGCCAATCAGGGGGTAACTATGGCTACACCTTT	CASSQSGGNYGYTF